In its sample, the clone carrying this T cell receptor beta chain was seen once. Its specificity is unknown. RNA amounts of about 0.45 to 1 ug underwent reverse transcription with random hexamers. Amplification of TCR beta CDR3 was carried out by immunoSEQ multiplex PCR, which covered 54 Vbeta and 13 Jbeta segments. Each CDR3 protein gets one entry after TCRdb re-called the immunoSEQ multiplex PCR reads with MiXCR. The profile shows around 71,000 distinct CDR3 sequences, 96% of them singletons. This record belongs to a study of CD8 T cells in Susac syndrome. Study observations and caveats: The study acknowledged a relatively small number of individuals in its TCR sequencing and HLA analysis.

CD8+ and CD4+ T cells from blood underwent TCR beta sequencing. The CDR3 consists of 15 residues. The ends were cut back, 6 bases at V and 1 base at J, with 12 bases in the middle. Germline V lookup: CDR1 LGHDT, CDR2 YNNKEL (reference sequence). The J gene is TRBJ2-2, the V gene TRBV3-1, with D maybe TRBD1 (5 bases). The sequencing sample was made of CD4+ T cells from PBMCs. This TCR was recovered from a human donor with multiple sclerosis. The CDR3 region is CASRGSGRNTGELFF. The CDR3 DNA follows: TGTGCCAGCAGGGGGTCAGGGCGGAACACCGGGGAGCTGTTTTTT.